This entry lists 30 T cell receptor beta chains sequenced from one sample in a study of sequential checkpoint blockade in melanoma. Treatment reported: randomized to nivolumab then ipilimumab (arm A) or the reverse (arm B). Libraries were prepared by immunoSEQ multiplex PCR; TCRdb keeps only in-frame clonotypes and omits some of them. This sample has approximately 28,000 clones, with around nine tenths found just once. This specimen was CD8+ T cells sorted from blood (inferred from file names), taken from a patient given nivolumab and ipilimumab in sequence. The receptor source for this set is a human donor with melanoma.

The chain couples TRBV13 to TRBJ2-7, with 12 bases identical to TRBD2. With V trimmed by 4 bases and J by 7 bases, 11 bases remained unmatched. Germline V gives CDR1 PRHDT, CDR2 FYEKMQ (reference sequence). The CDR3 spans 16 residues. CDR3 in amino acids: CASSWLSSGRASEQYF. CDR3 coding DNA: TGTGCCAGCAGCTGGCTCTCTAGCGGGAGGGCCTCGGAGCAGTACTTC.

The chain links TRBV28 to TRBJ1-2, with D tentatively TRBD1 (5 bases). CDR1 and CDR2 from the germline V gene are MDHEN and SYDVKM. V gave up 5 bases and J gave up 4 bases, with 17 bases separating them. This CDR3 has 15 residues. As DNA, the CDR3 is TGTGCCAGCAGTGGATCTGACAGTTCGCCCTATGGCTACACCTTC. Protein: CASSGSDSSPYGYTF.

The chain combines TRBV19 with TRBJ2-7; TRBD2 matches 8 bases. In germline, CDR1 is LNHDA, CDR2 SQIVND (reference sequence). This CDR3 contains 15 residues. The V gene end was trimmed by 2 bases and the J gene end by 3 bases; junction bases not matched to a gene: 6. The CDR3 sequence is CASSITLAGHYEQYF. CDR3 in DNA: TGTGCCAGTAGTATAACTCTAGCGGGCCACTACGAGCAGTACTTC.

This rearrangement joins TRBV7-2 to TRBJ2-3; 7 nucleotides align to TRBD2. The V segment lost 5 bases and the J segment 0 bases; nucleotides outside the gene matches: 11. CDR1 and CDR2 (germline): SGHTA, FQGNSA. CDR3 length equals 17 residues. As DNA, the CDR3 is TGTGCCAGCAGCGCCCGGTTTCGGGACTATAGCACAGATACGCAGTATTTT. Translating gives CASSARFRDYSTDTQYF.

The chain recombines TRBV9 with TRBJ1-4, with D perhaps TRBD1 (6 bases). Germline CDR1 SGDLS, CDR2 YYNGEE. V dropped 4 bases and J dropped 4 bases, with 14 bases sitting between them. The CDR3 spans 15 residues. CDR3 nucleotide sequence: TGTGCCAGCAGCCCCCGCTCAGGGGATAATGAAAAACTGTTTTTT. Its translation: CASSPRSGDNEKLFF.

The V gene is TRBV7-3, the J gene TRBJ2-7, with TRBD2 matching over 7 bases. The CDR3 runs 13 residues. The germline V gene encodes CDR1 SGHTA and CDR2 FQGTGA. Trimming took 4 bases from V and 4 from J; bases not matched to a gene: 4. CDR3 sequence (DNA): TGTGCCAGCAGCTCCGGACTAGGGTACGAGCAGTACTTC. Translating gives CASSSGLGYEQYF.

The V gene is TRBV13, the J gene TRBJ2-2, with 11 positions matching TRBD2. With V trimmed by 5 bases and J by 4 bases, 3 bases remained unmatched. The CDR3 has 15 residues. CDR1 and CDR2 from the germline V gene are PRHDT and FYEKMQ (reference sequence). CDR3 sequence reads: CASSISGRATGELFF. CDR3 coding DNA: TGTGCCAGCAGCATTAGCGGGAGGGCCACCGGGGAGCTGTTTTTT.

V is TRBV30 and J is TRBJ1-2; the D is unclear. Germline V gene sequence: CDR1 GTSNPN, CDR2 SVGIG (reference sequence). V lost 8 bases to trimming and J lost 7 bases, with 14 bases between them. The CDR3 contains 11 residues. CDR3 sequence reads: CAREEVGGYTF. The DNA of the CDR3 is TGTGCCCGGGAGGAGGTGGGTGGCTACACCTTC. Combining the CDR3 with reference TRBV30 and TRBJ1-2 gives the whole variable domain SQTIHQWPATLVQPVGSPLSLECTVEGTSNPNLYWYRQAAGRGLQLLFYSVGIGQISSEVPQNLSASRPQDRQFILSSKKLLLSDSGFYLCAREEVGGYTFGSGTRLTVV.

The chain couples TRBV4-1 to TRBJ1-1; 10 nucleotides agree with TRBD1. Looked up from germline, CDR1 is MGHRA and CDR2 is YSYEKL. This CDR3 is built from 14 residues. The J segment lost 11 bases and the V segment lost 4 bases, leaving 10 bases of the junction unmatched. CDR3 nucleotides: TGCGCCAGCAGCCCCCACGGACAGGGGGAAACCGCTTTCTTT. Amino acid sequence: CASSPHGQGETAFF.

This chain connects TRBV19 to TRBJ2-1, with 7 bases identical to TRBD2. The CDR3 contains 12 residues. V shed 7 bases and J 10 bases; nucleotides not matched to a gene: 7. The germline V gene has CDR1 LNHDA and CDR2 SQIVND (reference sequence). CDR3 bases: TGTGCCAGTAACGGGGGGACCGTGGAGCAGTTCTTC. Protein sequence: CASNGGTVEQFF.

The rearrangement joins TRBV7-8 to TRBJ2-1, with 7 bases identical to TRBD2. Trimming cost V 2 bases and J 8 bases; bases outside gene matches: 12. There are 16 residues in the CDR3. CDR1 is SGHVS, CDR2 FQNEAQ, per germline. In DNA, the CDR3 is TGTGCCAGCAGCTTAATGGCGGCGGGAGCAGAATATGAGCAGTTCTTC. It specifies CASSLMAAGAEYEQFF.

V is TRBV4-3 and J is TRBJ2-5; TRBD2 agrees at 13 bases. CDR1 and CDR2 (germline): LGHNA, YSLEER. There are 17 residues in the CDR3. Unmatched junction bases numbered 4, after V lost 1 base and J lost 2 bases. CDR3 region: CASSQVGTSGKQETQYF. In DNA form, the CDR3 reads TGCGCCAGCAGCCAAGTAGGGACTAGCGGGAAACAAGAGACCCAGTACTTC.

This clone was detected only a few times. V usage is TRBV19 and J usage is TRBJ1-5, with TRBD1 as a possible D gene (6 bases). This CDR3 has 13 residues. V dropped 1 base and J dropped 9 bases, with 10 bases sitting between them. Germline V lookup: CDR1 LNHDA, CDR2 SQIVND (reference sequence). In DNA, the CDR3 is TGTGCCAGTAGTATAGGGGGGCATCTGCCCCAGCATTTT. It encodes CASSIGGHLPQHF.

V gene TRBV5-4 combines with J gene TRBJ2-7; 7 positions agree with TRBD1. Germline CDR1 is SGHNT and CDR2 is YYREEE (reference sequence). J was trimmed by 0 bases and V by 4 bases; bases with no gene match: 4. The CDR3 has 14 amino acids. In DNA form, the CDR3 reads TGTGCCAGCAGCCCCGGACAGGTCTCCTACGAGCAGTACTTC. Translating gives CASSPGQVSYEQYF. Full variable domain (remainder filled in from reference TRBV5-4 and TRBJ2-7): ETGVTQSPTHLIKTRGQQVTLRCSSQSGHNTVSWYQQALGQGPQFIFQYYREEENGRGNFPPRFSGLQFPNYSSELNVNALELDDSALYLCASSPGQVSYEQYFGPGTRLTVT.

The CDR3 sequence: CASSSRGPHQPQHF. The CDR3 DNA reads as TGTGCCAGCAGCTCGCGGGGTCCCCATCAGCCCCAGCATTTT. The chain is built from TRBV6-7 and TRBJ1-5; D gene unclear. TRBV6-7 is an ORF, and what it does is uncertain. Between the trimmed V and J ends, which lost 6 bases and 5 bases, there was a span of 14 bases. This CDR3 has 14 residues.

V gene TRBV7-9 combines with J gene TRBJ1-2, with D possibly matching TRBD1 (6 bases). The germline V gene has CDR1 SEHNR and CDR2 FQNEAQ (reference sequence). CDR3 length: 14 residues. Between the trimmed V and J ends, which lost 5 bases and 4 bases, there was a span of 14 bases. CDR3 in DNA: TGTGCCAGCAGCCCGTTACAGGGTTCCTATGGCTACACCTTC. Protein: CASSPLQGSYGYTF.

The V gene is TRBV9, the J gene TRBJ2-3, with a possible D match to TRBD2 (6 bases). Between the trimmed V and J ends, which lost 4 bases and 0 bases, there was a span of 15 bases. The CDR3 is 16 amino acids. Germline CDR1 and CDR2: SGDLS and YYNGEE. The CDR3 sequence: CASSQLAGLSTDTQYF. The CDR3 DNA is TGTGCCAGCAGCCAACTCGCGGGGCTTAGCACAGATACGCAGTATTTT. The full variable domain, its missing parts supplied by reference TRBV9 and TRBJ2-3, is DSGVTQTPKHLITATGQRVTLRCSPRSGDLSVYWYQQSLDQGLQFLIQYYNGEERAKGNILERFSAQQFPDLHSELNLSSLELGDSALYFCASSQLAGLSTDTQYFGPGTRLTVL.

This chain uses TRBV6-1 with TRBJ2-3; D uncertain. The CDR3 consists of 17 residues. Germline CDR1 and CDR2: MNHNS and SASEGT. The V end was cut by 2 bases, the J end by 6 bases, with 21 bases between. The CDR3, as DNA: TGTGCCAGCAGTGAAATAGCTCTCTCCGCCCTATTCGATACGCAGTATTTT. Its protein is CASSEIALSALFDTQYF.

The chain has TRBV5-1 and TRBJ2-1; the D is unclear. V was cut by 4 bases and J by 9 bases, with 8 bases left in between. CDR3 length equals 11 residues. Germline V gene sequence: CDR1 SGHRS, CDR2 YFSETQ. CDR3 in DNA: TGCGCCAGCAGCCCCCCGGGTGAGCAGTTCTTC. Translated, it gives CASSPPGEQFF.

The CDR3 spells CASSIGGQEAFF. Written as DNA, the CDR3 is TGTGCCAGTAGTATAGGGGGACAGGAAGCTTTCTTT. The rearrangement links TRBV19 to TRBJ1-1, with TRBD1 matching 7 bases. Germline V gives CDR1 LNHDA, CDR2 SQIVND (reference sequence). The CDR3 extends over 12 amino acids. With 1 base clipped from V and 8 bases from J, the junction kept 1 base outside the gene matches.

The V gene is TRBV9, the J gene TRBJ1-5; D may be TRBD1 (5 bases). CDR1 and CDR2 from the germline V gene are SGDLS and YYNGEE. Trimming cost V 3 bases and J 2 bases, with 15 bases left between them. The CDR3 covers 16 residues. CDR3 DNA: TGTGCCAGCAGCGCAGGCGGGGGAATTGGCAATCAGCCCCAGCATTTT. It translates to CASSAGGGIGNQPQHF.

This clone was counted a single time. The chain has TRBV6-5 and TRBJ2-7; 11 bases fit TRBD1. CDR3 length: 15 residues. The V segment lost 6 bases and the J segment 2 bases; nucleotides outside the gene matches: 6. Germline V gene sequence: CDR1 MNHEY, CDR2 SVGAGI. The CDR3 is CASSRDRGLAYEQYF. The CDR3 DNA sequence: TGTGCCAGCAGCAGGGACAGGGGGTTAGCCTACGAGCAGTACTTC.

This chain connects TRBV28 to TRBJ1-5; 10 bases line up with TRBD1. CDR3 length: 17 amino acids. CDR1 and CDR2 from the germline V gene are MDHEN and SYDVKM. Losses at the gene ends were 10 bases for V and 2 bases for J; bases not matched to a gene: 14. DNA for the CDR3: TGTGCCATATCGGACAGGGGGGTTCGCGTAGGCAATCAGCCCCAGCATTTT. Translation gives CAISDRGVRVGNQPQHF. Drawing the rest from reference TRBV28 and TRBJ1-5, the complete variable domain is DVKVTQSSRYLVKRTGEKVFLECVQDMDHENMFWYRQDPGLGLRLIYFSYDVKMKEKGDIPEGYSVSREKKERFSLILESASTNQTSMYLCAISDRGVRVGNQPQHFGDGTRLSIL.

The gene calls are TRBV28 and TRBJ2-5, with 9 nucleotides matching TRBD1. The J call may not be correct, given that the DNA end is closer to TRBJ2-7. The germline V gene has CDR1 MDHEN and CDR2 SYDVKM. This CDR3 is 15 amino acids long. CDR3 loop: CASSIPGQGDYEQYF. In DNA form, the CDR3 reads TGTGCCAGCAGTATCCCGGGACAGGGAGACTACGAGCAGTACTTC.

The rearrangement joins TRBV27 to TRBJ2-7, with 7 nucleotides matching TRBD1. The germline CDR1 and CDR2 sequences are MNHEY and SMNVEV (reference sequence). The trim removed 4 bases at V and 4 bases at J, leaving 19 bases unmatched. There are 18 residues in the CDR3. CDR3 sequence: CASSYPPSAGTVTYEQYF. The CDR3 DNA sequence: TGTGCCAGCAGTTACCCTCCCTCTGCCGGGACAGTAACATACGAGCAGTACTTC.

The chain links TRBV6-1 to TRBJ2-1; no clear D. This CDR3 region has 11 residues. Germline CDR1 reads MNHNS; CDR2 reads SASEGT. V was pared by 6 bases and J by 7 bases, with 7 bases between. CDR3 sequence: CASRRINEQFF. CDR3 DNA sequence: TGTGCCAGCAGGAGGATTAATGAGCAGTTCTTC.

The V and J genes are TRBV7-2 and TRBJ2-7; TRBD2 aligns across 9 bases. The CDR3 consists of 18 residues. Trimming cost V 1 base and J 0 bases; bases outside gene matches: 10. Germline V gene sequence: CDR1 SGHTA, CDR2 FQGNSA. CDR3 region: CASSLVGRLADFSYEQYF. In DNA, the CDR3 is TGTGCCAGCAGCTTAGTGGGCCGACTAGCGGATTTCTCCTACGAGCAGTACTTC.

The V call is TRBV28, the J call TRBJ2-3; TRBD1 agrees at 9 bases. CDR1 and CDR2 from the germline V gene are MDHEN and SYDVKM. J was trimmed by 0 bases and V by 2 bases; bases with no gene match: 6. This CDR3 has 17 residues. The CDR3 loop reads CASSLVKGTGSTDTQYF. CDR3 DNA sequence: TGTGCCAGCAGTTTAGTTAAGGGGACAGGGAGCACAGATACGCAGTATTTT.

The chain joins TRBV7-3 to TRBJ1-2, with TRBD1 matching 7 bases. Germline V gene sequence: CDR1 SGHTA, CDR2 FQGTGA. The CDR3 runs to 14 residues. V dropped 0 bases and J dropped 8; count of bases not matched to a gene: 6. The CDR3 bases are TGTGCCAGCAGCTTAACTGGAGGGGGACAGGGCTACACCTTC. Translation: CASSLTGGGQGYTF. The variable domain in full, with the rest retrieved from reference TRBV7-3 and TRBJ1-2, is GAGVSQTPSNKVTEKGKYVELRCDPISGHTALYWYRQSLGQGPEFLIYFQGTGAADDSGLPNDRFFAVRPEGSVSTLKIQRTERGDSAVYLCASSLTGGGQGYTFGSGTRLTVV.

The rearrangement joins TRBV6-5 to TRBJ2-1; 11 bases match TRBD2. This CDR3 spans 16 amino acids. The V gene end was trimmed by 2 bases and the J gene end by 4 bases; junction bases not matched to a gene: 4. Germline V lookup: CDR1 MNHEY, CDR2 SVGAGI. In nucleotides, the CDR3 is TGTGCCAGCAGTTACCAGGGACTAGCGGAATACAATGAGCAGTTCTTC. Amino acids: CASSYQGLAEYNEQFF.